A selection of T cell receptor beta chains follows, all from one sample in a study of T cells in Graves' hyperthyroidism and ophthalmopathy. TCRdb analysed the multiplex PCR reads with MiXCR anew, one entry per CDR3 protein. The sample yields fewer than 400,000 distinct CDR3 sequences, 15% to 20% seen once. Source material: blood. These receptor sequences come from a man aged 30 to 45 with Graves' hyperthyroidism. CDR3s include the opening cysteine and the closing phenylalanine or tryptophan. Each record gives: D gene, J gene, clone size, CDR3 length, V gene, CDR3 DNA, CDR3 protein. A D gene is named only where the DNA matches it firmly. The size of a clone is reported for some rows only, either as once, few or many, or as a class for expanded clones.

D: .
J: TRBJ1-1
size: many
length: 14
V: TRBV27
DNA: TGTGCCAGCAGTTTATCGGTGGGGCGAGGTGAAGCTTTCTTT
CDR3: CASSLSVGRGEAFF

D: TRBD2
J: TRBJ2-3
size: .
length: 21
V: TRBV20-1
DNA: TGCAGTGCACCCGACGCTAGGTTATTTACCGATCTAGCGGGGAGCACAGATACGCAGTATTTT
CDR3: CSAPDARLFTDLAGSTDTQYF

D: .
J: TRBJ2-1
size: few
length: 15
V: TRBV7-3
DNA: TGTGCCAGCAGCCTTACGGGGATGGGACCACGGGAGCAGTTCTTC
CDR3: CASSLTGMGPREQFF

D: .
J: TRBJ1-2
size: few
length: 14
V: TRBV28
DNA: TGTGCCAGCAGTTTCCGCATTGGGGGGGGTGGCTACACCTTC
CDR3: CASSFRIGGGGYTF

D: .
J: TRBJ2-2
size: .
length: 13
V: TRBV9
DNA: TGTGCCAGCAGCAGGTCTGGGACCGGGGAGCTGTTTTTT
CDR3: CASSRSGTGELFF

D: TRBD2
J: TRBJ2-3
size: many
length: 16
V: TRBV5-1
DNA: TGCGCCAGCAGCTCACCTAGCGGGGCGAGCACAGATACGCAGTATTTT
CDR3: CASSSPSGASTDTQYF

D: .
J: TRBJ2-1
size: .
length: 16
V: TRBV18
DNA: TGTGCCAGCTCTCCGCCGTTGGGGGATTCCTACAATGAGCAGTTCTTC
CDR3: CASSPPLGDSYNEQFF

D: TRBD2
J: TRBJ2-5
size: many
length: 20
V: TRBV29-1
DNA: TGCAGCGTGAGGGGGGTGGGACGCACTAGCGGGAGGGCCAGAATGGAGACCCAGTACTTC
CDR3: CSVRGVGRTSGRARMETQYF

D: TRBD2
J: TRBJ2-1
size: many
length: 18
V: TRBV3-1
DNA: TGTGCCAGCAGCCAAGATCTTCAGGTGGGTACTAGCGGAGACGAGCAGTTCTTC
CDR3: CASSQDLQVGTSGDEQFF

D: .
J: TRBJ2-7
size: many
length: 16
V: TRBV13
DNA: TGTGCCAGCAGCTCCCTTAGACGAGACAGCGGGTACGAGCAGTACTTC
CDR3: CASSSLRRDSGYEQYF

D: .
J: TRBJ1-1
size: .
length: 15
V: TRBV19
DNA: TGTGCCAGTAGTATCAGGGGCAATATGAACACTGAAGCTTTCTTT
CDR3: CASSIRGNMNTEAFF

D: .
J: TRBJ2-5
size: many
length: 16
V: TRBV6-1
DNA: TGTGCCAGCAGTGAAGCAGCAGGGGAGATTCGGGAGACCCAGTACTTC
CDR3: CASSEAAGEIRETQYF

D: .
J: TRBJ2-1
size: few
length: 14
V: TRBV20-1
DNA: TGCAGTGCTAGTCGCCGGGGGCTATACAATGAGCAGTTCTTC
CDR3: CSASRRGLYNEQFF

D: .
J: TRBJ1-6
size: .
length: 19
V: TRBV27
DNA: TGTGCCAGCAGTTTATCGAATTATCGGGTTTACTCCTATAATTCACCCCTCCACTTT
CDR3: CASSLSNYRVYSYNSPLHF

D: .
J: TRBJ2-3
size: few
length: 13
V: TRBV6-1
DNA: TGTGCCAGCAGTGTCCGCCCCACAGATACGCAGTATTTT
CDR3: CASSVRPTDTQYF

D: TRBD2
J: TRBJ2-5
size: many
length: 15
V: TRBV20-1
DNA: TGCAGTGCTAGAGATTGGCGGGAGGGGCAAGAGACCCAGTACTTC
CDR3: CSARDWREGQETQYF

D: TRBD2
J: TRBJ2-2
size: .
length: 18
V: TRBV5-1
DNA: TGCGCCAGCAGCTTGGCTGGGACTAGCGGGACCCACACCGGGGAGCTGTTTTTT
CDR3: CASSLAGTSGTHTGELFF

D: TRBD2
J: TRBJ2-1
size: many
length: 14
V: TRBV6-2/TRBV6-3
DNA: TGTGCCAGCACCTATAGCGGGAGCTACAATGAGCAGTTCTTC
CDR3: CASTYSGSYNEQFF

D: TRBD2
J: TRBJ2-2
size: .
length: 17
V: TRBV5-1
DNA: TGCGCCAGCAAGACCGGGACTAGCGGGTGGAGCACCGGGGAGCTGTTTTTT
CDR3: CASKTGTSGWSTGELFF

D: TRBD1
J: TRBJ2-2
size: few
length: 16
V: TRBV29-1
DNA: TGCAGCGCCACCCGGACAGGGGGTTCGGACACCGGGGAGCTGTTTTTT
CDR3: CSATRTGGSDTGELFF

D: TRBD2
J: TRBJ2-7
size: .
length: 14
V: TRBV7-9
DNA: TGTGCCAGCAGCTTACTAGCGGATTCCTACGAGCAGTGCTTC
CDR3: CASSLLADSYEQCF

D: TRBD1
J: TRBJ1-6
size: .
length: 16
V: TRBV5-1
DNA: TGCGCCGGCAGCTTGGGGGGCGTACAGGGGAATTCACCCCTCCACTTT
CDR3: CAGSLGGVQGNSPLHF

D: .
J: TRBJ1-1
size: many
length: 13
V: TRBV29-1
DNA: TGCAGCGTTGAACCCCCAGGGAACACTGAAGCTTTCTTT
CDR3: CSVEPPGNTEAFF

D: .
J: TRBJ2-6
size: few
length: 13
V: TRBV3-1
DNA: TGTGCCAGCAGCCCCCTCGGGGCCAACGTCCTGACTTTC
CDR3: CASSPLGANVLTF

D: TRBD2
J: TRBJ2-3
size: many
length: 15
V: TRBV20-1
DNA: TGCAGTGGTTCGGGACTAGCGGGAGGAATGGATACGCAGTATTTT
CDR3: CSGSGLAGGMDTQYF

D: TRBD2
J: TRBJ2-7
size: many
length: 19
V: TRBV20-1
DNA: TGCAGTGCTACAGGGACCCCGGGACTAGCGGGAGTTAAGGCCTACGAGCAGTACTTC
CDR3: CSATGTPGLAGVKAYEQYF

D: .
J: TRBJ2-7
size: many
length: 14
V: TRBV3-1
DNA: TGTGCCAGCAGCCATCGTCTGGGGGGCTACGAGCAGTACTTC
CDR3: CASSHRLGGYEQYF

D: .
J: TRBJ1-2
size: few
length: 14
V: TRBV10-3
DNA: TGTGCCACTCGGCTGTTGGGGTTAATCTATGGCTACACCTTC
CDR3: CATRLLGLIYGYTF

D: TRBD2
J: TRBJ2-5
size: few
length: 14
V: TRBV20-1
DNA: TGCAGTGCTCATAGCGGGAGGGCCGGGGAGACCCAGTACTTC
CDR3: CSAHSGRAGETQYF

D: .
J: TRBJ2-2
size: few
length: 18
V: TRBV2
DNA: TGTGCCAGCAGTGATTTAGGTAGCGAGATACCGAACACCGGGGAGCTGTTTTTT
CDR3: CASSDLGSEIPNTGELFF

D: TRBD1
J: TRBJ2-7
size: many
length: 14
V: TRBV28
DNA: TGTGCCAGCAGTTCCCGGGACAGGGCCCACGAGCAGTACTTC
CDR3: CASSSRDRAHEQYF

D: .
J: TRBJ2-7
size: .
length: 15
V: TRBV12-3/TRBV12-4
DNA: TGTGCCGGCAGCCCATCTAGTTCGGTCCCCTACGAGCAGTACTTC
CDR3: CAGSPSSSVPYEQYF

D: .
J: TRBJ2-1
size: .
length: 12
V: TRBV5-1
DNA: TGCGCCAGCAGCTTGGGGGAGCTTGAGCAGTTCTTC
CDR3: CASSLGELEQFF

D: .
J: TRBJ1-6
size: few
length: 13
V: TRBV19
DNA: TGTGCCTGTTCCACCGCGGGGGGTTCACCCCTCCACTTT
CDR3: CACSTAGGSPLHF

D: .
J: TRBJ1-1
size: few
length: 16
V: TRBV15
DNA: TGTGCCACCAGCAGAGACACCCCCTCGAGAGGGACTGAAGCTTTCTTT
CDR3: CATSRDTPSRGTEAFF

D: .
J: TRBJ2-7
size: many
length: 13
V: TRBV11-3
DNA: TGTGCCAGCAGCTTACAGAATTCCTACGAGCAGTACTTC
CDR3: CASSLQNSYEQYF

D: .
J: TRBJ1-1
size: many
length: 14
V: TRBV6-1
DNA: TGTGCCAGCAGACAGGACAGCGTGAACACTGAAGCTTTCTTT
CDR3: CASRQDSVNTEAFF

D: .
J: TRBJ2-3
size: many
length: 15
V: TRBV28
DNA: TGTGCCAGCAGTCCAAGTGGGAGAGGGGGAGATACGCAGTATTTT
CDR3: CASSPSGRGGDTQYF

D: .
J: TRBJ2-1
size: many
length: 15
V: TRBV7-8
DNA: TGTGCCAGCAGCTTAGGTCAAGCTCGGGACAATGAGCAGTTCTTC
CDR3: CASSLGQARDNEQFF

D: .
J: TRBJ1-1
size: .
length: 11
V: TRBV12-3/TRBV12-4
DNA: TGTGCCAGCAGCTCAGGGTTGGAAGCTTTCTTT
CDR3: CASSSGLEAFF

D: .
J: TRBJ2-7
size: many
length: 12
V: TRBV3-1
DNA: TGTGCCAGCAGCCAAGGCGGGTCCGAGCAGTACTTC
CDR3: CASSQGGSEQYF

D: TRBD1
J: TRBJ2-3
size: many
length: 16
V: TRBV7-3
DNA: TGTGCCAGCAGCTCCTCACAGGGGAAGTGGAGAGATACGCAGTATTTT
CDR3: CASSSSQGKWRDTQYF

D: TRBD2
J: TRBJ2-1
size: few
length: 16
V: TRBV6-6
DNA: TGTGCCAGCAGTTACGAGGCGGGAGCATCCTACAATGAGCAGTTCTTC
CDR3: CASSYEAGASYNEQFF

D: TRBD1
J: TRBJ1-4
size: many
length: 13
V: TRBV28
DNA: TGTGCCAGCAGGACAGGGGCTATTGAAAAACTGTTTTTT
CDR3: CASRTGAIEKLFF

D: .
J: TRBJ1-5
size: many
length: 12
V: TRBV12-3/TRBV12-4
DNA: TGTGCCAGCAGCCGATCAGATCAGCCCCAGCATTTT
CDR3: CASSRSDQPQHF

D: .
J: TRBJ2-1
size: .
length: 15
V: TRBV3-1
DNA: TGTGCCAGCAGCCAGGGGCCTATCCCGCACAATGAGCAGTTCTTC
CDR3: CASSQGPIPHNEQFF

D: .
J: TRBJ2-1
size: .
length: 13
V: TRBV5-1
DNA: TGCGCCAGCAGCTTGTGGACTGGGGATGAGCAGTTCTTC
CDR3: CASSLWTGDEQFF

D: .
J: TRBJ1-5
size: many
length: 14
V: TRBV2
DNA: TGTGCCAGCAGTGTCAATCCTAGCAATCAGCCCCAGCATTTT
CDR3: CASSVNPSNQPQHF

D: .
J: TRBJ1-2
size: few
length: 11
V: TRBV10-3
DNA: TGTGCCATCAGTGTCGGCGGAGGCTACACCTTC
CDR3: CAISVGGGYTF

D: .
J: TRBJ1-2
size: many
length: 14
V: TRBV20-1
DNA: TGCAGTGCTAGAGATCAGGGGACTAACTATGGCTACACCTTC
CDR3: CSARDQGTNYGYTF

D: TRBD2
J: TRBJ2-1
size: .
length: 16
V: TRBV19
DNA: TGTGCCAGTAGTCGTTCCAGCGGGGGAACCTACAATGAGCAGTTCTTC
CDR3: CASSRSSGGTYNEQFF

D: TRBD2
J: TRBJ2-5
size: many
length: 17
V: TRBV7-9
DNA: TGTGCCAGCAGCTTAGCCCGGGCTAGCGGGAGGGAAGAGACCCAGTACTTC
CDR3: CASSLARASGREETQYF

D: .
J: TRBJ2-7
size: many
length: 14
V: TRBV30
DNA: TGTGCCTGGAGCGAGGGCAGTTACGCCTACGAGCAGTACTTC
CDR3: CAWSEGSYAYEQYF

D: .
J: TRBJ2-7
size: many
length: 15
V: TRBV7-8
DNA: TGTGCCAGCAGCCCGGATTGGGGTAACTCCTACGAGCAGTACTTC
CDR3: CASSPDWGNSYEQYF

D: .
J: TRBJ1-5
size: many
length: 13
V: TRBV30
DNA: TGTGCCTGGAGACGGTACGACAATCAGCCCCAGCATTTT
CDR3: CAWRRYDNQPQHF

D: .
J: TRBJ1-2
size: .
length: 16
V: TRBV27
DNA: TGTGCCAGCAGTTTAAAAATACAGAGGTCTGAGGGCGGCTACACCTTC
CDR3: CASSLKIQRSEGGYTF

D: TRBD2
J: TRBJ2-5
size: few
length: 16
V: TRBV7-3
DNA: TGTGCCAGCAGCCCCATAGCGGGAGGGCCGGCAGAGACCCAGTACTTC
CDR3: CASSPIAGGPAETQYF

D: .
J: TRBJ1-3
size: .
length: 14
V: TRBV30
DNA: TGTGCCTGGGAGAAGGGGAGCTCTGGACACACCATATATTTT
CDR3: CAWEKGSSGHTIYF